The 3 T cell receptor beta chains below come from one sample, sequenced in a study of CD4 and CD8 cells across lung adenocarcinoma regions. Each CDR3 protein gets one entry after TCRdb re-called the PCR reads with MiXCR. In the table there are some 6,500 distinct CDR3 sequences, around 48% of which are singletons. The sequenced sample was CD8+ T cells from the center of a lung tumor. The receptors come from a female donor with lung adenocarcinoma. The CD4 and CD8 labels of this study may be unreliable.

The table lists this clonotype with many counts. A much larger clone lies a single base off, so this may be a read error. The chain carries TRBV6-1 and TRBJ2-1; TRBD2 matches at 9 bases. The assigned J gene may be wrong: the sequence end matches TRBJ2-7 better. The CDR3 is 17 residues long. Germline assignment: CDR1 MNHNS and CDR2 SASEGT. CDR3 bases: TGTGCCAGCAGTGAAGCGCAGGGCGGGAGGGCCTACAATGAGCAGTACTTC. Translating it yields CASSEAQGGRAYNEQYF.

The V gene is TRBV12-3 or TRBV12-4, the J gene TRBJ2-2; no reliable D call. Trimming shortened V by 0 bases and J by 8 bases, and 4 bases separated the two germline ends. This CDR3 has 12 residues. The CDR3 DNA sequence: TGTGCCAGCAGTTTAGCGCGGGGGGAGCTGTTTTTT. Its translation is CASSLARGELFF.

In this sample, this clonotype turned up many times. V usage is TRBV7-3 and J usage is TRBJ2-3, with D perhaps assigned TRBD1 or TRBD2 (5 bases each). The CDR3 runs 14 residues. Trimming took 5 bases from V and 0 from J, leaving 9 bases between them. Germline V gives CDR1 SGHTA, CDR2 FQGTGA. CDR3 nucleotide sequence: TGTGCCAGCAGCCCCGGGGCAAGCACAGATACGCAGTATTTT. Translating gives CASSPGASTDTQYF.